This TCR beta chain originates from a study of CD8 T cells in ankylosing spondylitis. Findings and limits, study-wide: Among TCR beta sequences, a motif of about 8 highly homologous variants appeared characteristic of ankylosing spondylitis blood. Matched synovial fluid from ankylosing spondylitis patients was reported to be enriched for disease-linked clones.

The V and J ends lost 1 base and 5 bases respectively, with 20 bases between them. The CDR3 has 17 amino acids. CDR1 LGHDT and CDR2 YNNKEL come from the germline V gene (reference sequence). For this clonotype: The antigen is not known.

Libraries of TCR beta came from quantitative 5'-RACE with molecular barcodes. In TCRdb, the 5' RACE reads were re-called with MiXCR into one record per CDR3 protein. The repertoire holds roughly 700,000 distinct CDR3 sequences, with around 20% as singletons. The sequencing sample was made of blood, either unsorted or a sorted T cell fraction (not recorded which). The origin of this receptor is a male donor with ankylosing spondylitis. The chain uses TRBV3-1 and TRBJ2-5; no reliable D call. The DNA of the CDR3 is TGTGCCAGCAGCCAAGGTGGCGCGGTTACCACCGTTGAGACCCAGTACTTC. This gives the protein CASSQGGAVTTVETQYF.